This TCR beta chain was observed in a study of blood T cell repertoires in COVID-19. About the study: Samples representing acute and convalescent COVID-19 were sourced from the United States, Italy and Spain. From T cells, B-cell-depleted T cells, or PBMCs came the material, which was cDNA or gDNA.

This CDR3 region has 16 residues. Trimming cost V 0 bases and J 7 bases; bases outside gene matches: 11. The V gene's germline CDR1 is SGHNT and CDR2 YYREEE (reference sequence). The data were produced by immunoSEQ multiplex PCR, yet TCRdb's version contains in-frame clones alone and is incomplete. The sample shows roughly 330,000 clones, roughly 86% of them seen only once. The table lists this clone with a few counts. The sequence was collected from a man younger than 40 with COVID-19, enrolled during active disease. What was sequenced was peripheral blood. The V and J genes are TRBV5-4 and TRBJ2-7, with 9 bases aligning to TRBD2. The CDR3 region is CASSLAPKASGREQYF. CDR3 DNA sequence: TGTGCCAGCAGCTTGGCGCCGAAAGCCAGCGGGAGGGAGCAGTACTTC.